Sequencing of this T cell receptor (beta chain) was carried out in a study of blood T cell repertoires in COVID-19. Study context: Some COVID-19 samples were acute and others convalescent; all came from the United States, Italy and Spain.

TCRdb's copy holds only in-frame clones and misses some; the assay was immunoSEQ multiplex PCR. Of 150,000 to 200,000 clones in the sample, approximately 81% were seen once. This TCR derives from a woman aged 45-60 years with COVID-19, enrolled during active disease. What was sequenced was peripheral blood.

CDR3 protein: CASRERVTGANVLTF. As DNA, the CDR3 is TGTGCCAGCAGAGAAAGAGTTACTGGGGCCAACGTCCTGACTTTC. V gene TRBV6-4 combines with J gene TRBJ2-6; no clear D. V shed 6 bases and J shed 2 bases, with 11 bases lying between them. Germline V gene sequence: CDR1 MRHNA, CDR2 SNTAGT. This CDR3 spans 15 amino acids.